The 12 T cell receptor beta chains below all came from one sample that was sequenced in a study of blood T cells in healthy people across ages. Alongside a J-beta primer mix, a sample-barcoded 5' primer served in a second PCR lasting roughly 7 to 12 cycles. TCRdb recomputed calls from the 5' RACE reads with MiXCR, one row per CDR3 protein. This table holds over 600,000 distinct CDR3 sequences, about 47% found once. The sample taken for sequencing was blood. All receptors come from a man of 80 years or more in good health.

This clonotype was detected once. V is TRBV20-1 and J is TRBJ2-5; D not certain. Per the germline V gene, CDR1 is DFQATT and CDR2 is SNEGSKA (reference sequence). CDR3 length equals 15 residues. V gave up 0 bases and J gave up 2 bases, with 13 bases separating them. Here the CDR3 DNA reads TGCAGTGCTAGAGATCAGAGAGCTGATCAAGAGACCCAGTACTTC. Translating gives CSARDQRADQETQYF.

This clonotype was recorded many times. V is TRBV7-2 and J is TRBJ2-5; TRBD2 aligns across 9 bases. CDR1 is SGHTA, CDR2 FQGNSA, per germline. With V trimmed by 4 bases and J by 2 bases, 11 bases remained unmatched. CDR3 length: 17 amino acids. CDR3 in amino acids: CASSYRPSTSGQETQYF. CDR3 nucleotide sequence: TGTGCCAGCAGCTACAGACCCTCGACTAGCGGACAAGAGACCCAGTACTTC.

The chain carries TRBV20-1 and TRBJ2-1; 8 positions agree with TRBD2. V was clipped by 6 bases and J by 6 bases; unmatched bases: 7. Germline assignment: CDR1 DFQATT and CDR2 SNEGSKA (reference sequence). This CDR3 is 13 amino acids long. CDR3 nucleotides: TGCAGTGCGCCGGGACTAGAAGCCAATGAGCAGTTCTTC. This gives the protein CSAPGLEANEQFF.

The rearrangement joins TRBV5-1 to TRBJ1-1, with D uncertain. Germline CDR1 and CDR2: SGHRS and YFSETQ. V was clipped by 4 bases and J by 1 base, with 14 bases between them. The CDR3 runs 15 residues. CDR3 amino acids: CASSRVQHPNTEAFF. In nucleotides, the CDR3 is TGCGCCAGCAGCCGGGTGCAACACCCGAACACTGAAGCTTTCTTT.

This clonotype was counted between two and nine times. The rearrangement uses TRBV9 and TRBJ2-3; D is undetermined. V shed 0 bases and J shed 2 bases, with 13 bases lying between them. The germline V gene encodes CDR1 SGDLS and CDR2 YYNGEE. The CDR3 loop spans 16 amino acids. The CDR3 region has the DNA TGTGCCAGCAGCGTAGCTACAGCGTCGGTCACAGATACGCAGTATTTT. As protein: CASSVATASVTDTQYF.

The chain combines TRBV4-2 with TRBJ2-7, with TRBD2 matching 9 bases. The germline CDR1 and CDR2 sequences are LGHNA and YNFKEQ. The length of the CDR3 is 17 residues. V was pared by 3 bases and J by 3 bases, with 12 bases of the junction left unmatched. The chain's CDR3 is CASSQAGGLATIYEQYF. The CDR3, as DNA: TGTGCCAGCAGCCAGGCCGGGGGACTAGCCACAATCTACGAGCAGTACTTC.

This clonotype was picked up many times. This chain joins TRBV7-2 and TRBJ2-7, with 10 bases fitting TRBD1. CDR1 is SGHTA and CDR2 is FQGNSA in the germline V gene. The length of the CDR3 is 14 residues. V gave up 5 bases and J gave up 4 bases; unmatched junction bases: 5. CDR3 DNA: TGTGCCAGCAGCACCCGACAGGGGGCTTACGAGCAGTACTTC. Its translation: CASSTRQGAYEQYF.

The CDR3 spells CASSLIGPGEEKLFF. The CDR3 DNA sequence: TGTGCCAGCAGTTTGATCGGCCCAGGAGAGGAAAAACTGTTTTTT. The chain has TRBV28 and TRBJ1-4, with unresolved D. CDR1 is MDHEN, CDR2 SYDVKM, per germline. The CDR3 consists of 15 residues. V lost 3 bases, J lost 8 bases, and 16 bases lay in between.

V and J are TRBV2 and TRBJ2-5; 11 nucleotides agree with TRBD2. CDR1 SNHLY and CDR2 FYNNEI come from the germline V gene. The V and J ends lost 4 bases and 11 bases, in that order; junction bases with no gene match: 6. The CDR3 covers 13 residues. CDR3 protein: CASSVRGLADQYF. CDR3 nucleotides: TGTGCCAGCAGTGTAAGGGGACTAGCGGATCAGTACTTC.

As regards this clonotype: Sequence at one end of the junction differs from germline and may be a read error. The chain has TRBV6-5 and TRBJ2-1; D is tentatively TRBD1 or TRBD2 (5 bases each). Germline loops: CDR1 MNHEY, CDR2 SVGAGI. CDR3 length: 13 residues. CDR3 sequence: CASSWGTYNEQFF. CDR3 nucleotide sequence: TGTGCCAGTAGTTGGGGGACCTACAATGAGCAGTTCTTC.

V usage is TRBV7-3 and J usage is TRBJ2-3, with D perhaps matching TRBD1 or TRBD2 (6 bases each). The germline CDR1 and CDR2 sequences are SGHTA and FQGTGA. Trimming took 5 bases from V and 1 from J, leaving 22 bases between them. The CDR3 covers 18 residues. CDR3 region: CASSRGPRRAGGTDTQYF. CDR3 sequence (DNA): TGTGCCAGCAGCCGAGGACCGCGGAGGGCAGGGGGCACAGATACGCAGTATTTT.

J is TRBJ2-7 and V is TRBV19; 7 positions agree with TRBD2. The CDR3 totals 14 residues. V was clipped by 4 bases and J by 2 bases; unmatched bases: 5. Germline CDR1 is LNHDA and CDR2 is SQIVND (reference sequence). CDR3 DNA: TGTGCCAGTAGTAACCAGCGGGAAGCCTACGAGCAGTACTTC. Protein product: CASSNQREAYEQYF.